The following is a T cell receptor (beta chain) sequence with its context. No antigen is known for it. No base-level quality is on record; no much larger clone is a single base apart. The record originates from a study of blood T cells in healthy people across ages (dated by TCRdb to the mid-2010s). The study in broad terms: In model experiments, template switching captured about one uniquely barcoded TCR beta cDNA molecule for every two T cells. Age-related changes in TCR beta repertoire diversity were measured in the study by deep sequencing normalized with unique cDNA molecular identifiers. The donors were divided into four age groups: young (average about 15 years), middle-aged (roughly 42), aged (approximately 62) and long-lived (82). Donors of different ages were randomly distributed across sequencing lanes to avoid experimental bias. Using the same blood draw, the study looked at two additional independent replicas of 1 million unique cDNA reads for two donors, one aged 18 to 29 and the other aged 80 or older. Points the paper makes about the study in general: The CMV infection status of donors was not known, potentially confounding age-related changes in expanded clonotypes. Compared with the aged group, the long-lived group had more naive CD4+ T cells, fewer expanded clones and increased TCR diversity, suggesting age selection. Estimates of total diversity based on one million sequenced T cells were regarded as lower bounds and as underestimates. Conclusive comparison of naive and antigen-experienced compartments was prevented by the profiling of bulk unsorted PBMCs. The percentage of naive T cells measured by flow cytometry correlated strongly with observed TCR beta diversity. As age increased, observed TCR beta diversity per million T cells dropped in a roughly linear way, and a significant reduction was already evident by age 40.

The CDR3 starts with the cysteine, ends with the phenylalanine, and has 15 residues. Of all the DNA, just the CDR3 is kept, 45 bases in frame from base 1. CDR1 MGHRA and CDR2 YSYEKL were looked up in the germline V gene. Donors were a few dozen systemically healthy Caucasian individuals from Russia aged 6 to 90 years. Each donor gave roughly 9 milliliters of peripheral blood, drawn into EDTA-treated Vacutainer tubes. Ficoll-Paque density-gradient centrifugation was used to isolate PBMCs, with at least 7 million per sample. Total RNA was extracted from PBMCs with Trizol reagent, with at least 5.5 micrograms obtained per sample. Naive CD45RAhigh/CD27high T cell percentages were measured by flow cytometry on a PBMC aliquot from every donor. Library preparation used 5' RACE. Sequencing used an Illumina HiSeq 2500. A second PCR of about 7 to 12 cycles was run with a J-beta primer mix and a sample-barcoded 5' primer. A unique molecular identifier was introduced onto each TCR beta cDNA molecule by a template-switch 5' adaptor carrying 12 random nucleotides. Each sample yielded at least 2.5 million CDR3-containing paired-end reads. First-strand cDNA synthesis was performed from all RNA using the Mint cDNA synthesis kit, with priming by a TRBC-specific oligonucleotide. Following uracil-DNA glycosylase treatment, a first 18-cycle PCR with universal primers M1SS and BC2_uni_R was performed on all cDNA. Per the original workflow: For normalization, 1 million high-quality reads, each with a distinct molecular identifier, were randomly selected from each sample. Reads with shared molecular identifiers were discarded instead of being binned into consensus sequences. MiTCR, run with a Q25 quality threshold and the strictest error-elimination algorithm, handled CDR3 identification, clonotype clustering and error correction. A nonparametric unseen species model using Euler transformation provided a lower-bound estimate of total TCR beta diversity. TCRdb's own reprocessing of the public reads used fastp at Q25 and MiXCR and kept productive beta chains. Each entry is one CDR3 protein sequence, shown with its most common DNA and genes. In this record, the V and J calls reflect TCRdb's handling and not the investigators' own analysis. Present in this sample are some 780,000 distinct CDR3 sequences, 56% of which were seen just once. Roughly 26% of the sample is held by the ten biggest clonotypes.

The source of this sequence is a middle-aged man in good health. Sequences were obtained from blood. The chain couples TRBV4-1 to TRBJ2-4; the junction holds 7 bases that match TRBD1. Near its end, the DNA agrees better with TRBJ2-5, so the J call may be wrong. The CDR3 here reads CASSQVGQFQETQYF. The DNA sequence is TGCGCCAGCAGCCAAGTGGGACAGTTCCAAGAGACCCAGTACTTC.